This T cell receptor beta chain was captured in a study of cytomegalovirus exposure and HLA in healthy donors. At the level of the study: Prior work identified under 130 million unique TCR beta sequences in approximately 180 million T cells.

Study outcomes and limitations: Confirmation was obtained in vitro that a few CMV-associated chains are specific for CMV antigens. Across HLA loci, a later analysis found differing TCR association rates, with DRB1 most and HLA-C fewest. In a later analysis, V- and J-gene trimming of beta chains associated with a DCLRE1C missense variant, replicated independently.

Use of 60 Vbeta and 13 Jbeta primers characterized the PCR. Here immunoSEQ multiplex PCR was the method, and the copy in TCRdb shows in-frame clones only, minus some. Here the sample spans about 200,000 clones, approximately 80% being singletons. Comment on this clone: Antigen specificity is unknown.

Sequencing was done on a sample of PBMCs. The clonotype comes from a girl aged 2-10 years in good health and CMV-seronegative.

The CDR3 region has the DNA TGTGCCAGCAGTTATTTGGAGGGCTATGGCTACACCTTC. It is translated as CASSYLEGYGYTF. V usage is TRBV6-5 and J usage is TRBJ1-2; D is undetermined. This CDR3 comprises 13 residues. Germline V CDR1 and CDR2: MNHEY, SVGAGI. Trimming removed 3 bases at V and 4 bases at J, with 9 bases between.